The 14 T cell receptor beta chains presented below share a single source sample, sequenced in a study of blood T cell repertoires in COVID-19. Repertoires were generated with immunoSEQ multiplex PCR, while TCRdb's copy carries only in-frame clones and drops some. The sample lists 200,000 or so clones, about 91% occurring once. Specimen: PBMCs or T cells enriched from blood (not recorded which). Source of these receptors: a woman aged 35 to 49 with acute COVID-19.

The chain employs TRBV7-9 and TRBJ2-2, with a tentative D call TRBD2 (6 bases). The germline gives CDR1 SEHNR, CDR2 FQNEAQ (reference sequence). The CDR3 is 16 amino acids. The ends were cut back, 5 bases at V and 3 bases at J, with 16 bases in the middle. Here the CDR3 reads CASSQASGLYTGELFF. The DNA of the CDR3 is TGTGCCAGCAGCCAGGCGTCGGGACTTTACACCGGGGAGCTGTTTTTT. Full variable domain (remainder filled in from reference TRBV7-9 and TRBJ2-2): DTGVSQNPRHKITKRGQNVTFRCDPISEHNRLYWYRQTLGQGPEFLTYFQNEAQLEKSRLLSDRFSAERPKGSFSTLEIQRTEQGDSAMYLCASSQASGLYTGELFFGEGSRLTVL.

The CDR3 DNA reads TGTGCCAGCGGACAGCCGAACACCGGGGAGCTGTTTTTT. Residues: CASGQPNTGELFF. The rearrangement joins TRBV7-2 to TRBJ2-2; a weak D match, TRBD1 (6 bases). The V end was cut by 8 bases, the J end by 0 bases, with 7 bases between. This CDR3 comprises 13 residues. Germline loops: CDR1 SGHTA, CDR2 FQGNSA. Based on the CDR3 plus reference TRBV7-2 and TRBJ2-2, the full variable domain is GAGVSQSPSNKVTEKGKDVELRCDPISGHTALYWYRQSLGQGLEFLIYFQGNSAPDKSGLPSDRFSAERTGGSVSTLTIQRTQQEDSAVYLCASGQPNTGELFFGEGSRLTVL.

This clone came up a few times. The chain couples TRBV5-5 to TRBJ1-2; 10 positions agree with TRBD1. This CDR3 contains 14 residues. Germline V gives CDR1 SGHKS, CDR2 YYEKEE (reference sequence). V trimming: 4 bases; J trimming: 8 bases; junction bases outside the gene matches: 8. The CDR3 reads CASSQATTGGGYTF. CDR3 bases: TGTGCCAGCAGCCAAGCGACGACAGGGGGCGGCTACACCTTC.

The chain employs TRBV7-9 and TRBJ1-4, with a possible D match to TRBD1 (5 bases). The length of the CDR3 is 16 residues. Trimming shortened V by 3 bases and J by 0 bases, and 11 bases separated the two germline ends. Per the germline V gene, CDR1 is SEHNR and CDR2 is FQNEAQ (reference sequence). For the CDR3, the DNA is TGTGCCAGCAGCTTGAAATCGACAGCAACTAATGAAAAACTGTTTTTT. Protein sequence: CASSLKSTATNEKLFF. Full variable domain (outside the CDR3, taken from reference TRBV7-9 and TRBJ1-4): DTGVSQNPRHKITKRGQNVTFRCDPISEHNRLYWYRQTLGQGPEFLTYFQNEAQLEKSRLLSDRFSAERPKGSFSTLEIQRTEQGDSAMYLCASSLKSTATNEKLFFGSGTQLSVL.

V and J are TRBV5-1 and TRBJ1-1; no definite D call. Trimming stripped 4 bases from V and 0 bases from J, with 13 bases between. The CDR3 has 15 residues. CDR1 and CDR2 from the germline V gene are SGHRS and YFSETQ. CDR3 protein: CASSVSTELNTEAFF. As DNA, the CDR3 is TGCGCCAGCAGCGTCAGCACAGAGTTGAACACTGAAGCTTTCTTT.

The chain combines TRBV5-1 with TRBJ2-7; 14 nucleotides match TRBD2. The J segment lost 0 bases and the V segment lost 6 bases, leaving 8 bases of the junction unmatched. CDR3 length equals 17 residues. In germline, CDR1 is SGHRS, CDR2 YFSETQ. The chain's CDR3 is CASMEGLAGVYSYEQYF. DNA of the CDR3: TGCGCCAGCATGGAGGGACTAGCGGGGGTCTACTCCTACGAGCAGTACTTC.

The chain recombines TRBV7-6 with TRBJ1-1, with D uncertain. The germline V gene encodes CDR1 SGHVS and CDR2 FNYEAQ. The germline V and J ends were trimmed by 1 base and 0 bases, with 6 bases remaining between them. The CDR3 consists of 14 residues. The CDR3 is CASSLGHLNTEAFF. The DNA for the CDR3 is TGTGCCAGCAGCTTAGGGCATTTGAACACTGAAGCTTTCTTT.

This sequence joins TRBV19 and TRBJ1-5, with 7 nucleotides matching TRBD1. Germline V gene lookup returns CDR1 LNHDA and CDR2 SQIVND (reference sequence). CDR3 size: 11 residues. In nucleotides, the CDR3 is TGTGTTACAGGGGTACGACAGCCCCAGCATTTT. Translating gives CVTGVRQPQHF.

The rearrangement joins TRBV11-1 to TRBJ2-2; D might be TRBD1 (7 bases). Looked up from germline, CDR1 is SGHAT and CDR2 is FQDESV (reference sequence). The CDR3 is made up of 16 amino acids. V was trimmed by 1 base and J by 2 bases, leaving 11 bases between them. The CDR3 bases are TGTGCCAGCAGCTTAGTCCAGGGGGGAAACACCGGGGAGCTGTTTTTT. This gives the protein CASSLVQGGNTGELFF.

This sequence joins TRBV3-1 (or the pseudogene TRBV3-2) and TRBJ2-1; TRBD1 agrees at 8 bases. Germline V lookup: CDR1 LGHDT, CDR2 YNNKEL (reference sequence). The CDR3 covers 16 residues. V shed 0 bases, J shed 4 bases, and the junction held 5 bases outside the gene matches. The chain's CDR3 is CASSQDSRQGYNEQFF. In DNA form, the CDR3 reads TGTGCCAGCAGCCAAGATAGTCGACAGGGGTACAATGAGCAGTTCTTC.

The chain uses TRBV27 and TRBJ1-1, with D tentatively TRBD1 (5 bases). This CDR3 is 15 amino acids long. CDR1 is MNHEY, CDR2 SMNVEV, per germline (reference sequence). The V end was cut by 0 bases, the J end by 5 bases, with 13 bases between. This chain's CDR3 is CASSLSGARKTEAFF. In DNA form, the CDR3 reads TGTGCCAGCAGTTTATCAGGGGCGAGAAAAACTGAAGCTTTCTTT.

This chain joins TRBV11-3 and TRBJ2-2; tentative D call: TRBD2 (6 bases). The V and J ends lost 3 bases and 6 bases respectively, with 8 bases between them. From germline, CDR1 is SGHNT and CDR2 YENEEA. The CDR3 spans 13 residues. The CDR3 DNA follows: TGTGCCAGCAGCTTCAGGGAGGCCGGGGAGCTGTTTTTT. Amino acid sequence: CASSFREAGELFF.

This chain links TRBV28 with TRBJ2-6; tentative D call: TRBD1 (6 bases). CDR3 length: 16 amino acids. The ends were cut back, 5 bases at V and 4 bases at J, with 15 bases in the middle. Germline V CDR1 and CDR2: MDHEN, SYDVKM. In DNA form, the CDR3 reads TGTGCCAGCAGTCCCACCTTGGGGGCCGGGGCCAACGTCCTGACTTTC. Translating it yields CASSPTLGAGANVLTF.

This clone was observed once. The chain combines TRBV15 with TRBJ2-7; 7 bases agree with TRBD2. CDR1 LNHNV and CDR2 YYDKDF come from the germline V gene (reference sequence). Trimming removed 3 bases from V and 2 bases from J; junction bases left unmatched: 4. The CDR3 is 14 amino acids. The CDR3 DNA reads as TGTGCCACCAGCAGCCCTAGCGGCACCTACGAGCAGTACTTC. Its translation: CATSSPSGTYEQYF.